A single sample is the source of the 27 T cell receptor delta chains below, sequenced in a study of human gamma delta and Vdelta1 T cells. The antigens for these receptors are not known. TCRdb re-called clones from the PCR reads using CATT. This repertoire shows some 13,000 delta-chain clones, about half found once; its top ten account for about 1.6%. The sample taken for sequencing was Vdelta1 gamma-delta T cells from blood grown in culture (DOT cells). These receptors came from a human donor in good health.

The genes are TRDV1 and TRDJ1, with TRDD3 identical over 11 bases. J lost 4 bases, V lost 1 base, and 20 bases had no gene match. This CDR3 is 21 amino acids long. CDR1 and CDR2 from the germline V gene are TSWWSYY and QGS. The CDR3, as DNA: TGTGCTCTTGGGGAACCCCATCCTACGTGGCGGCTGGGGGATACTGGCGATAAACTCATCTTT. The encoded protein is CALGEPHPTWRLGDTGDKLIF.

This clone was detected only a few times. This chain connects TRDV1 to TRDJ1; D is tentatively TRDD2 or TRDD3 (5 bases each). The ends were cut back, 6 bases at V and 0 bases at J, with 20 bases in the middle. The germline V gene encodes CDR1 TSWWSYY and CDR2 QGS. The CDR3 is 17 amino acids. DNA for the CDR3: TGTGCTCTTGGTTTACCCTACCGGGGGGCCAACACCGATAAACTCATCTTT. Translated, it gives CALGLPYRGANTDKLIF.

The table lists this clone with a few counts. One end of the junction varies from germline; a read error may be responsible. The gene calls are TRDV1 and TRDJ2; 9 bases map to TRDD3. Germline V gene data show CDR1 as TSWWSYY and CDR2 as QGS. The CDR3 is 19 amino acids. CDR3 DNA: TGTGCTCTTGGGAAACTTTCCTACGCTCTGGGGGATCACCAAACACAACTCTTCTTT. Translated: CALGKLSYALGDHQTQLFF.

The V call is TRDV1, the J call TRDJ1, with D possibly matching TRDD3 (6 bases). Germline CDR1 reads TSWWSYY; CDR2 reads QGS. This CDR3 is 20 amino acids long. Trimming pared 0 bases from V and 0 bases from J, leaving 23 bases between. The CDR3 spells CALGELFNSNPGEYTDKLIF. DNA of the CDR3: TGTGCTCTTGGGGAACTTTTTAATTCCAATCCTGGGGAATACACCGATAAACTCATCTTT.

This clone was seen a few times. The V gene is TRDV1, the J gene TRDJ2; TRDD3 matches at 9 bases. V dropped 7 bases and J dropped 1; count of bases not matched to a gene: 7. Germline V gene lookup returns CDR1 TSWWSYY and CDR2 QGS. The CDR3 extends over 16 amino acids. The CDR3 DNA is TGTGCTCTTGTGAACTGGGGGAAGTATTTGACAGCACAACTCTTCTTT. Translating it yields CALVNWGKYLTAQLFF.

The rearrangement links TRDV1 to TRDJ1, with no clear D. The germline V gene has CDR1 TSWWSYY and CDR2 QGS. CDR3 length: 20 amino acids. V was cut by 0 bases and J by 0 bases, with 23 bases left in between. In nucleotides, the CDR3 is TGTGCTCTTGGGGAACTGATAAGTACCCCAGTACCCCTCCACACCGATAAACTCATCTTT. Residues: CALGELISTPVPLHTDKLIF.

J is TRDJ1 and V is TRDV1; maybe TRDD3 (6 bases). Germline V gene sequence: CDR1 TSWWSYY, CDR2 QGS. The V end lost 4 bases, the J end lost 0 bases, and 21 bases lay between the germline ends. The CDR3 is made up of 18 amino acids. The chain's CDR3 is CALGGNGGGLRYTDKLIF. CDR3 nucleotide sequence: TGTGCTCTTGGGGGAAACGGTGGGGGTCTCAGGTACACCGATAAACTCATCTTT.

This clone was recorded once. The V call is TRDV1, the J call TRDJ1, with 8 nucleotides matching TRDD2. The CDR3 covers 20 residues. CDR1 is TSWWSYY and CDR2 is QGS in the germline V gene. V lost 4 bases, J lost 0 bases, and 19 bases stayed unmatched. CDR3 bases: TGTGCTCTTGGGGTCGAAGGCCTTCCTAAACGGGGGGGAGACACCGATAAACTCATCTTT. Encoded protein: CALGVEGLPKRGGDTDKLIF.

This clone has more than one count but fewer than ten. The chain has TRDV1 and TRDJ1, with 8 bases fitting TRDD3. CDR1 and CDR2 from the germline V gene are TSWWSYY and QGS. The CDR3 length is 18 residues. V was pared by 1 base and J by 0 bases, with 10 bases of the junction left unmatched. CDR3 residues: CALGERYSGGLYTDKLIF. The CDR3 DNA sequence: TGTGCTCTTGGGGAACGGTACAGTGGGGGATTGTACACCGATAAACTCATCTTT.

The rearrangement links TRDV1 to TRDJ1; no reliable D call. V gave up 5 bases and J gave up 5 bases, with 15 bases separating them. Germline lookup yields CDR1 TSWWSYY and CDR2 QGS. This CDR3 contains 14 residues. The DNA of the CDR3 is TGTGCTCTTGGGCTAGGGAGGATGACTGATAAACTCATCTTT. Amino acids: CALGLGRMTDKLIF.

With respect to this clone: Germline is not matched at one junction end, which may reflect a read error. The genes are TRDV1 and TRDJ1, with a tentative D call TRDD3 (5 bases). The CDR3 consists of 16 residues. The germline V gene has CDR1 TSWWSYY and CDR2 QGS. CDR3 residues: CALGERDRADPDKRIF. For the CDR3, the DNA is TGTGCTCTTGGGGAACGGGATCGCGCCGACCCCGATAAACGCATCTTT.

This clone was detected only a few times. The genes are TRDV1 and TRDJ1; 7 bases agree with TRDD3. V shed 6 bases and J 1 base; nucleotides not matched to a gene: 14. The germline V gene has CDR1 TSWWSYY and CDR2 QGS. The CDR3 spans 17 residues. For the CDR3, the DNA is TGTGCTCTTGGACACGGAGCCTGGGGATATAGCACCGATAAACTCATCTTT. This codes for CALGHGAWGYSTDKLIF.

The rearrangement links TRDV1 to TRDJ4, with TRDD3 matching 13 bases. Germline V gives CDR1 TSWWSYY, CDR2 QGS. CDR3 size: 34 residues. V gave up 0 bases and J gave up 0 bases; unmatched junction bases: 55. The CDR3 spells CALGELPVPTQTGGYVVVSTQSTWDVSCARPLIF. In nucleotides, the CDR3 is TGTGCTCTTGGGGAACTACCGGTCCCTACTCAAACTGGGGGATACGTTGTGGTATCAACGCAGAGTACATGGGATGTCAGCTGTGCCAGACCCCTGATCTTT.

This clone was picked up a small number of times. This rearrangement joins TRDV1 to TRDJ1; 10 nucleotides line up with TRDD3. The CDR3 extends over 22 amino acids. Germline CDR1 TSWWSYY, CDR2 QGS. The J segment lost 1 base and the V segment lost 4 bases, leaving 24 bases of the junction unmatched. CDR3 sequence reads: CALGVIKAPSGGYLRGTDKLIF. CDR3 DNA: TGTGCTCTTGGGGTCATCAAAGCCCCCTCTGGGGGATATCTGCGAGGCACCGATAAACTCATCTTT.

The chain carries TRDV1 and TRDJ1, with 9 bases that match TRDD3. Germline CDR1 reads TSWWSYY; CDR2 reads QGS. The CDR3 covers 18 residues. The trim removed 4 bases at V and 0 bases at J, leaving 12 bases unmatched. The CDR3: CALGAEEGLGDNTDKLIF. The CDR3 DNA sequence: TGTGCTCTTGGGGCCGAGGAGGGACTGGGGGACAACACCGATAAACTCATCTTT.

This clone has a handful of counts. The genes are TRDV1 and TRDJ1, with D unclear. The V end was cut by 3 bases, the J end by 7 bases, with 15 bases between. This CDR3 region has 14 residues. Germline CDR1 is TSWWSYY and CDR2 is QGS. The chain's CDR3 is CALGDLRHIGKLIF. The CDR3 region has the DNA TGTGCTCTTGGGGACCTCCGACATATTGGTAAACTCATCTTT.

This clone was seen more than once but under ten times. The J gene is TRDJ1, the V gene TRDV1; the D is unclear. The CDR3 contains 18 residues. Looked up from germline, CDR1 is TSWWSYY and CDR2 is QGS. Trimming cost V 4 bases and J 0 bases, with 21 bases left between them. The CDR3 nucleotides read TGTGCTCTTGGGGGAGTTGGACGACGGGAGACGTACACCGATAAACTCATCTTT. Its translation: CALGGVGRRETYTDKLIF.

The chain combines TRDV1 with TRDJ2; TRDD3 matches at 9 bases. V lost 1 base and J lost 6; bases outside the gene matches: 30. Germline assignment: CDR1 TSWWSYY and CDR2 QGS. This CDR3 spans 24 amino acids. Here the CDR3 DNA reads TGTGCTCTTGGGGAACACGAGCATCCGGCCTTCCTCAAGCTTGGGGGATATCGGTCAGCACAACTCTTCTTT. It is translated as CALGEHEHPAFLKLGGYRSAQLFF.

This clone was detected a few times. The chain employs TRDV1 and TRDJ1; 13 nucleotides match TRDD3. The J segment lost 2 bases and the V segment lost 4 bases, leaving 19 bases of the junction unmatched. Germline V gives CDR1 TSWWSYY, CDR2 QGS. The CDR3 covers 21 residues. In DNA form, the CDR3 reads TGTGCTCTTGGGGTAGCCTTCCCCCAACGTACTGGGGGATACGGGACCGATAAACTCATCTTT. This encodes CALGVAFPQRTGGYGTDKLIF.

This clone has a handful of counts. The chain employs TRDV1 and TRDJ1, with TRDD2 as a possible D gene (5 bases). V lost 1 base and J lost 0, with 33 bases in between. There are 23 residues in the CDR3. Germline-derived CDR1 and CDR2 are TSWWSYY and QGS. The CDR3 protein is CALGERVVPRPIPSREYTDKLIF. The CDR3 nucleotides read TGTGCTCTTGGGGAACGGGTGGTTCCTCGACCTATCCCATCCAGGGAGTACACCGATAAACTCATCTTT.

This clone was recorded only once. The chain joins TRDV1 to TRDJ1; 7 bases match TRDD3. Germline CDR1 and CDR2: TSWWSYY and QGS. The V segment lost 3 bases and the J segment 0 bases; nucleotides outside the gene matches: 25. The CDR3 consists of 22 residues. The CDR3 nucleotides are TGTGCTCTTGGGGACCAACCCCGTGGTGACCAGCAACTGGGGAGCAACACCGATAAACTCATCTTT. Residues: CALGDQPRGDQQLGSNTDKLIF.

This rearrangement joins TRDV1 to TRDJ1; weak D call: TRDD3 (6 bases). The CDR3 is made up of 18 amino acids. Germline CDR1 is TSWWSYY and CDR2 is QGS. V shed 4 bases and J shed 0 bases, with 21 bases lying between them. The CDR3, as DNA: TGTGCTCTTGGGGGAATTTCCGGGGGGGACCTGTACACCGATAAACTCATCTTT. Protein: CALGGISGGDLYTDKLIF.

The chain employs TRDV1 and TRDJ1, with D perhaps TRDD2 (7 bases). Per the germline V gene, CDR1 is TSWWSYY and CDR2 is QGS. The CDR3 covers 19 residues. V lost 5 bases and J lost 3, with 28 bases in between. Here the CDR3 DNA reads TGTGCTCTTGGGCAACCCTTCCTCGGGGATGCTATAGGGTCCGATAAACTCATCTTT. It is translated as CALGQPFLGDAIGSDKLIF.

V and J are TRDV2 and TRDJ1; 12 nucleotides align to TRDD3. Trimming cost V 1 base and J 0 bases; bases outside gene matches: 20. The CDR3 runs 22 residues. The germline V gene has CDR1 GEAIGNYY and CDR2 EKD. CDR3 sequence (DNA): TGTGCCTGTGACACTGGGGCCAACTGGGGGATACAAGGTTCTAAGTACACCGATAAACTCATCTTT. Residues: CACDTGANWGIQGSKYTDKLIF.

The gene calls are TRDV1 and TRDJ1; 13 bases align to TRDD3. V trimming: 0 bases; J trimming: 3 bases; junction bases outside the gene matches: 22. Germline CDR1 reads TSWWSYY; CDR2 reads QGS. This CDR3 has 23 amino acids. CDR3 loop: CALGELLSFHQPQTGGYADKLIF. Written as DNA, the CDR3 is TGTGCTCTTGGGGAACTCTTATCCTTCCATCAGCCCCAAACTGGGGGATACGCCGATAAACTCATCTTT.

This chain uses TRDV1 with TRDJ1, with 10 bases that match TRDD3. Germline trimming cut 2 bases from V and 6 bases from J; bases unmatched to any gene: 27. This CDR3 comprises 22 residues. Per the germline V gene, CDR1 is TSWWSYY and CDR2 is QGS. Here the CDR3 reads CALGEVNPSATRYWGMLYKLIF. The CDR3 nucleotides are TGTGCTCTTGGGGAAGTAAATCCTAGCGCCACCCGATACTGGGGGATGTTATATAAACTCATCTTT.

V and J are TRDV1 and TRDJ1, with TRDD2 as a possible D gene (6 bases). Deletions cut 4 bases from V and 4 bases from J, with 31 bases between. Germline CDR1 reads TSWWSYY; CDR2 reads QGS. The length of the CDR3 is 20 residues. The chain's CDR3 is CALGGPLPDVGALPIDKLIF. The CDR3 DNA follows: TGTGCTCTTGGGGGCCCACTTCCTGACGTCGGGGCCCTCCCTATCGATAAACTCATCTTT.